A single sample gave rise to the 10 T cell receptor beta chains below, sequenced in a study of response to subunit inactivated influenza vaccine. TCRdb re-derived calls from the RT-PCR reads in MiXCR, one entry per CDR3 protein. Among roughly 150,000 distinct CDR3 sequences, approximately 11% were seen once, and the ten largest hold roughly an eighth. The sequenced sample was non-naive T cells sorted from PBMCs, obtained 35 to 45 days after vaccination. These receptors all come from a man aged 50 to 59 who received an inactivated influenza vaccine.

This clonotype turned up a few times. The chain is built from TRBV6-1 and TRBJ2-3, with 9 bases that match TRBD2. V lost 8 bases and J lost 4; bases outside the gene matches: 19. The CDR3 length is 18 residues. Germline loops: CDR1 MNHNS, CDR2 SASEGT. The CDR3: CASRPGGVTSGSADTQYF. CDR3 in DNA: TGTGCCAGCCGCCCGGGAGGGGTTACTAGCGGGTCGGCAGATACGCAGTATTTT.

This rearrangement joins TRBV3-1 to TRBJ1-6; D perhaps matches TRBD1 (6 bases). CDR1 and CDR2 from the germline V gene are LGHDT and YNNKEL (reference sequence). V lost 4 bases, J lost 8 bases, and 12 bases lay in between. This CDR3 is 14 amino acids long. The CDR3 region is CASSRDNLYSPLHF. CDR3 DNA: TGTGCCAGCAGCCGGGACAACCTGTATTCACCCCTCCACTTT.

The chain has TRBV9 and TRBJ2-7, with D unclear. Deletions cut 0 bases from V and 0 bases from J, with 4 bases between. Germline CDR1 and CDR2: SGDLS and YYNGEE. The length of the CDR3 is 13 residues. This chain's CDR3 is CASSVGGSYEQYF. In DNA, the CDR3 is TGTGCCAGCAGCGTAGGGGGCTCCTACGAGCAGTACTTC.

The chain employs TRBV7-9 and TRBJ1-2; TRBD1 matches at 9 bases. The junction had 6 bases not matched to a gene; V was cut back by 5 bases and J by 5 bases. Germline CDR1 SEHNR, CDR2 FQNEAQ (reference sequence). The CDR3 is 14 residues long. This CDR3 is CASSDSGTGYGYTF. In DNA form, the CDR3 reads TGTGCCAGCAGCGACTCCGGGACAGGGTATGGCTACACCTTC. Filled out from reference TRBV7-9 and TRBJ1-2, the complete variable domain reads DTGVSQNPRHKITKRGQNVTFRCDPISEHNRLYWYRQTLGQGPEFLTYFQNEAQLEKSRLLSDRFSAERPKGSFSTLEIQRTEQGDSAMYLCASSDSGTGYGYTFGSGTRLTVV.

Many counts were recorded for this clonotype. This chain links TRBV5-6 with TRBJ2-1, with D unresolved. CDR3 size: 11 residues. CDR1 and CDR2 from the germline V gene are SGHDT and YYEEEE. Trimming removed 5 bases from V and 12 bases from J, with 12 bases in between. The CDR3 DNA follows: TGTGCCAGCAGGAAGTCAGGTGCGCAGTTCTTC. This codes for CASRKSGAQFF.

This clonotype was recorded many times. This sequence joins TRBV28 and TRBJ2-1; 9 bases align to TRBD2. CDR3 length: 13 residues. Per germline, CDR1 MDHEN and CDR2 SYDVKM. V lost 8 bases and J lost 4; bases outside the gene matches: 3. CDR3 sequence reads: CASGTSLYNEQFF. The CDR3 region has the DNA TGTGCCAGCGGGACTAGCCTATACAATGAGCAGTTCTTC.

This clonotype was counted only a few times. DNA for the CDR3: TGTGCCAGCAGCTTAGCGCTGGTGGCGAGGGCCAAAAACATTCAGTACTTC. Translation: CASSLALVARAKNIQYF. The rearrangement links TRBV7-2 to TRBJ2-4; D is uncertain. Trimming removed 0 bases at V and 1 base at J, with 13 bases between. Per the germline V gene, CDR1 is SGHTA and CDR2 is FQGNSA. This CDR3 region has 17 residues. The whole variable domain, filled in from reference TRBV7-2 and TRBJ2-4, reads GAGVSQSPSNKVTEKGKDVELRCDPISGHTALYWYRQSLGQGLEFLIYFQGNSAPDKSGLPSDRFSAERTGGSVSTLTIQRTQQEDSAVYLCASSLALVARAKNIQYFGAGTRLSVL.

J is TRBJ2-3 and V is TRBV10-3; the match to TRBD2 covers 9 bases. This CDR3 is built from 15 residues. Germline V CDR1 and CDR2: ENHRY, SYGVKD. The V segment lost 3 bases and the J segment 4 bases; nucleotides outside the gene matches: 5. CDR3 loop: CAISDRAGGPDTQYF. CDR3 DNA: TGTGCCATCAGTGATAGAGCGGGAGGCCCAGATACGCAGTATTTT.

This chain uses TRBV20-1 with TRBJ2-7, with D possibly TRBD1 on 6 matching bases. Trimming stripped 3 bases from V and 0 bases from J, with 15 bases between. Looked up from germline, CDR1 is DFQATT and CDR2 is SNEGSKA (reference sequence). CDR3 length: 15 amino acids. The CDR3 reads CSARGMGQNSYEQYF. DNA for the CDR3: TGCAGTGCTAGGGGGATGGGACAAAACTCCTACGAGCAGTACTTC.

This clonotype has at least ten counts. This chain uses TRBV7-9 with TRBJ2-7; D perhaps matches TRBD2 (5 bases). Trimming removed 5 bases from V and 2 bases from J, with 10 bases in between. Germline CDR1 SEHNR, CDR2 FQNEAQ (reference sequence). The CDR3 has 13 amino acids. The CDR3 nucleotides read TGTGCCAGCAGCCCGGGGATAACCTACGAGCAGTACTTC. It is translated as CASSPGITYEQYF.